A selection of T cell receptor beta chains follows, all from one sample in a study of identical twins. TCRdb re-called the 5' RACE reads through MiXCR, storing one row per CDR3 protein. The sample consists of 500,000 to 550,000 distinct CDR3 sequences, about a fifth of them appearing once. This sample also appeared in a second study, on yellow fever vaccine responses in identical twins.

The sequencing input was CD4+ T cells sorted from blood. These TCRs come from a woman between 18 and 29 years old in good health. Both conserved end residues are part of each CDR3. A D gene is named only where the DNA matches it firmly. The listing skips clone size in some rows; elsewhere it reads once, few, many or a size class.

CDR3nt	CDR3aa	v_gene	d_gene	abundance	j_gene
TGCAGTGCTAGCGGGGGGGCCTACACCGGGGAGCTGTTTTTT	CSASGGAYTGELFF	TRBV20-1	TRBD2	few	TRBJ2-2
TGCAGTGCTAGAAGTAGACAGGAGATCTCCTACAATGAGCAGTTCTTC	CSARSRQEISYNEQFF	TRBV20-1	.	.	TRBJ2-1
TGTGCCAGCAGTTACTCGTCGGCTCCACCCTCCTACGAGCAGTACTTC	CASSYSSAPPSYEQYF	TRBV6-5	.	few	TRBJ2-7
TGTGCCAGCAGTTTTAGAACCGGGAACACCGGGGAGCTGTTTTTT	CASSFRTGNTGELFF	TRBV12-3/TRBV12-4	.	many	TRBJ2-2
TGCAGTGCTAGATCAACAGGGGGCTCGGGCAATCAGCCCCAGCATTTT	CSARSTGGSGNQPQHF	TRBV20-1	TRBD1	.	TRBJ1-5
TGCGCCAGCAGCTTGGCTCGGGCGACGGGTGCAGATACGCAGTATTTT	CASSLARATGADTQYF	TRBV5-1	.	once	TRBJ2-3
TGTGCCAGCAGTGCCTTACAGGGCCGGGTGACCCAGTACTTC	CASSALQGRVTQYF	TRBV28	.	once	TRBJ2-5
TGTGCCAGCAGCCTAACCCGGGACAGGTATCAGCCCCAGCATTTT	CASSLTRDRYQPQHF	TRBV7-2	TRBD1	.	TRBJ1-5
TGTGCCAGCGGAGTACGCACAGATACGCAGTATTTT	CASGVRTDTQYF	TRBV28	.	few	TRBJ2-3
TGTGCCAGCAGCTTAGTGGACAGGGTTGAAGGACAAGAGACCCAGTACTTC	CASSLVDRVEGQETQYF	TRBV7-8	TRBD1	few	TRBJ2-5
TGTGCCAGCAACCTACAGGGTTACGAGCAGTACTTC	CASNLQGYEQYF	TRBV28	.	few	TRBJ2-7
TGTGCCAGCTCCTTGAGGACCTGGACCGGGGAGCTGTTTTTT	CASSLRTWTGELFF	TRBV5-6	.	many	TRBJ2-2
TGTGCCAGCAGTTACTCAAGGTCTAACGAGCAGTACTTC	CASSYSRSNEQYF	TRBV6-5	.	.	TRBJ2-7
TGCAGTGCTAAAGGGACTGGAAACCACTACGAGCAGTACTTC	CSAKGTGNHYEQYF	TRBV20-1	.	many	TRBJ2-7
TGCGCCAGCAGCTTGGCTACACCGAGAAGAAATGAGCAGTTCTTC	CASSLATPRRNEQFF	TRBV5-1	.	.	TRBJ2-1
TGTGCCAGTAGTATGACAGTCGGTGGAGCTTTCTTT	CASSMTVGGAFF	TRBV19	.	.	TRBJ1-1
TGTGCCAGCAGCCAGGTATTGGAAGGAAGGACTGAAGCTTTCTTT	CASSQVLEGRTEAFF	TRBV4-2	.	few	TRBJ1-1
TGCAGTGCTAGAGTTAAAGCGGGACCACCCTACGAGCAGTACTTC	CSARVKAGPPYEQYF	TRBV20-1	TRBD2	.	TRBJ2-7
TGCGCCAGCAGCCGTTCGCCCCAGGGGGTGGGGACTGAAGCTTTCTTT	CASSRSPQGVGTEAFF	TRBV5-1	TRBD1	.	TRBJ1-1
TGTGCCAGCAGTGAGGACAGGACCTCCTACGAGCAGTACTTC	CASSEDRTSYEQYF	TRBV2	TRBD1	few	TRBJ2-7
TGTGCCAGCAGCGTCGCCGTAGGTGGCTACGCCTTC	CASSVAVGGYAF	TRBV9	.	.	TRBJ1-2
TGTGCCATCAGGGACGGTAAAGAGACCCAGTACTTC	CAIRDGKETQYF	TRBV10-3	.	.	TRBJ2-5
TGTGCCAGCCCGCGGAGGGGGGGTCGCCCCTACAATGAGCAGTTCTTC	CASPRRGGRPYNEQFF	TRBV11-2	.	few	TRBJ2-1
TGCAGTGCTAGTGACTCCGGGACAGGGAGCTACGAGCAGTACTTC	CSASDSGTGSYEQYF	TRBV20-1	TRBD1	.	TRBJ2-7
TGTGCCAGCAGATCGGGCGGACCAAATTCACCCCTCCACTTT	CASRSGGPNSPLHF	TRBV12-3/TRBV12-4	.	.	TRBJ1-6
TGTGCCAGCAGTTCTAGGGGACAGCCTCAAGAGACCCAGTACTTC	CASSSRGQPQETQYF	TRBV12-3/TRBV12-4	TRBD1	.	TRBJ2-5
TGTGCCAGCAGCTTGGGATGGGCCTACGAGCAGTACTTC	CASSLGWAYEQYF	TRBV5-8	.	few	TRBJ2-7
TGTGCTAGTGCCCACGAGGGATCCTATGGCTACACCTTC	CASAHEGSYGYTF	TRBV12-5	.	few	TRBJ1-2
TGTGCCAGCAGCCCCGGACAGGATCTCACCTTC	CASSPGQDLTF	TRBV3-1	TRBD1	.	TRBJ1-2
TGTGCCAGCCTTTGGGGAGCGGGAGGGGCAGAGACCCAGTACTTC	CASLWGAGGAETQYF	TRBV2	TRBD2	once	TRBJ2-5
TGCGCCAGCAGCTTGCCTGGCGGACGAGATACGCAGTATTTT	CASSLPGGRDTQYF	TRBV5-1	.	few	TRBJ2-3
TGCGCCAGCAGCTTGGCTTTGACCGAGAATACCTACGAGCAGTACTTC	CASSLALTENTYEQYF	TRBV5-1	.	few	TRBJ2-7
TGCAGTGCTATTACTAGCGGGGGTGTCACCGGGGAGCTGTTTTTT	CSAITSGGVTGELFF	TRBV20-1	TRBD2	few	TRBJ2-2
TGTGCCAGCAGCCAAAAAGGGGGCAGGACTGAAGCTTTCTTT	CASSQKGGRTEAFF	TRBV3-1	TRBD1	.	TRBJ1-1
TGCAGTGCTGAGCTGCCTGGCACAGATACGCAGTATTTT	CSAELPGTDTQYF	TRBV20-1	.	.	TRBJ2-3
TGCAGCGTTGATGCGGGAGTAACCTACAATGAGCAGTTCTTC	CSVDAGVTYNEQFF	TRBV29-1	TRBD2	.	TRBJ2-1
TGCAGTGCTGAGACTAGCGGGGGGTATACAGATACGCAGTATTTT	CSAETSGGYTDTQYF	TRBV20-1	TRBD2	few	TRBJ2-3
TGTGCTAGTGGTCCCGTGTTGGGACTCGGACAGAACGAAGCTTTCTTT	CASGPVLGLGQNEAFF	TRBV12-5	.	.	TRBJ1-1
TGTGCCATCACAGAGGGGGTCTCTAGCACAGATACGCAGTATTTT	CAITEGVSSTDTQYF	TRBV10-3	.	.	TRBJ2-3
TGTGCCAGCAGCGCCGGGAGGTCTGGCTACACCTTC	CASSAGRSGYTF	TRBV7-9	.	few	TRBJ1-2
TGTGCCAGCAGCCCTTCGAAGCGGAATACGCAGTATTTT	CASSPSKRNTQYF	TRBV3-1	.	.	TRBJ2-3
TGTGCCAGCAGCTTAGAAAGTTCCTATGGCTACACCTTC	CASSLESSYGYTF	TRBV7-9	.	.	TRBJ1-2
TGTGCCAGCAGCCCCCGCGGCCAAAGCTACACCTTC	CASSPRGQSYTF	TRBV7-8	.	.	TRBJ1-2
TGCAGTGCTCGGACTAGCTTGGATGAGCAGTTCTTC	CSARTSLDEQFF	TRBV20-1	TRBD2	.	TRBJ2-1
TGTGCCACCAGTGACGGGGGCCTAGATACGCAGTATTTT	CATSDGGLDTQYF	TRBV24-1	.	.	TRBJ2-3
TGTGCCAGCAGTTACACCCCGGGGACAAGAAAACAAGAGACCCAGTACTTC	CASSYTPGTRKQETQYF	TRBV6-5	.	few	TRBJ2-5
TGCGCCAGCAGCTTAAGACTAGCGGGGGGACCGAACACCGGGGAGCTGTTTTTT	CASSLRLAGGPNTGELFF	TRBV5-1	TRBD2	.	TRBJ2-2
TGTGCCAGCAGCAGAGGACAGGGAGGATCTAATGAAAAACTGTTTTTT	CASSRGQGGSNEKLFF	TRBV6-1	TRBD1	.	TRBJ1-4
TGCGCCAGCAGCTTTGTTTACGCAGATACGCAGTATTTT	CASSFVYADTQYF	TRBV5-1	.	few	TRBJ2-3
TGTGCCATCAGTGAGTCCTGGGTAGCGGGAGGCGAAGGCTCCTACAATGAGCAGTTCTTC	CAISESWVAGGEGSYNEQFF	TRBV10-3	TRBD2	once	TRBJ2-1
TGTGCCAGCAGTTACGGGGCCCCAGGGTCGGATTCACCCCTCCACTTT	CASSYGAPGSDSPLHF	TRBV6-5	.	.	TRBJ1-6
TGCAGTGCTAGATCCAGGGGTAACACCGGGGAGCTGTTTTTT	CSARSRGNTGELFF	TRBV20-1	.	few	TRBJ2-2
TGCGCCAGCAGCCGCGCAGGGGACGTGGGAGTTACGCAGTATTTT	CASSRAGDVGVTQYF	TRBV4-1	.	few	TRBJ2-3